These 24 T cell receptor beta chains were all obtained from the same sample, sequenced in a study of T cells in Graves' hyperthyroidism and ophthalmopathy. Regions amplified from RNA transcripts were the TCR beta CDR3 regions. Primed by the HTBI set, a first-round RT-PCR was run on the TCR CDR3. TCRdb used MiXCR to reprocess the multiplex PCR reads, holding one entry per CDR3 protein. The sample has 600,000 to 850,000 distinct CDR3 sequences; roughly a sixth are singletons. Material: blood. The origin of the receptors is a woman aged 45-60 years with Graves' hyperthyroidism that later progressed to Graves' ophthalmopathy.

This sequence joins TRBV6-1 and TRBJ1-5; TRBD1 matches at 7 bases. There are 15 residues in the CDR3. V shed 6 bases and J 10 bases; nucleotides not matched to a gene: 15. Per the germline V gene, CDR1 is MNHNS and CDR2 is SASEGT. CDR3 region: CASRTSGAGGGPQHF. The DNA of the CDR3 is TGTGCCAGCAGGACCAGCGGGGCAGGGGGGGGACCCCAGCATTTT.

The table lists this clonotype with many counts. The chain joins TRBV3-1 to TRBJ1-2; D remains unclear. The CDR3 runs to 14 residues. The V end was cut by 4 bases, the J end by 1 base, with 10 bases between. The germline CDR1 and CDR2 sequences are LGHDT and YNNKEL (reference sequence). Written as DNA, the CDR3 is TGTGCCAGCAGCCCTTCAACCAGTAACTATGGCTACACCTTC. Encoded protein: CASSPSTSNYGYTF.

Only a few counts were recorded for this clonotype. V and J are TRBV27 and TRBJ1-6; D unresolved. This CDR3 spans 18 amino acids. V lost 3 bases and J lost 0, with 15 bases in between. Per the germline V gene, CDR1 is MNHEY and CDR2 is SMNVEV (reference sequence). The DNA for the CDR3 is TGTGCCAGCAGTTTCACCTCGTCCACGGACTCCTATAATTCACCCCTCCACTTT. Its translation: CASSFTSSTDSYNSPLHF.

This clonotype was recorded at least ten times. V gene TRBV7-9 combines with J gene TRBJ2-7, with unresolved D. Trimming stripped 5 bases from V and 3 bases from J, with 8 bases between. Germline CDR1 and CDR2: SEHNR and FQNEAQ (reference sequence). The CDR3 has 12 residues. This CDR3 reads CASSEADYEQYF. The CDR3 DNA is TGTGCCAGCAGCGAGGCAGACTACGAGCAGTACTTC.

This clonotype came up many times. The V and J genes are TRBV6-6 and TRBJ1-5, with a tentative D call TRBD1 (5 bases). The germline V gene has CDR1 MNHNY and CDR2 SVGAGI (reference sequence). The V end was cut by 0 bases, the J end by 4 bases, with 7 bases between. The CDR3 has 14 amino acids. Here the CDR3 DNA reads TGTGCCAGCAGTTACTCGCAGGGTAATCAGCCCCAGCATTTT. It specifies CASSYSQGNQPQHF.

This clonotype has ten or more counts. The chain links TRBV7-2 to TRBJ2-7, with 8 bases aligning to TRBD1. Germline CDR1 is SGHTA and CDR2 is FQGNSA. V was clipped by 8 bases and J by 4 bases; unmatched bases: 13. The CDR3 spans 15 residues. This CDR3 is CASGTRTGLSYEQYF. The CDR3 nucleotides are TGTGCCAGCGGAACAAGGACAGGGCTATCTTACGAGCAGTACTTC. Variable domain in full (rest from reference TRBV7-2 and TRBJ2-7): GAGVSQSPSNKVTEKGKDVELRCDPISGHTALYWYRQSLGQGLEFLIYFQGNSAPDKSGLPSDRFSAERTGGSVSTLTIQRTQQEDSAVYLCASGTRTGLSYEQYFGPGTRLTVT.

This clonotype was picked up a small number of times. The gene calls are TRBV5-1 and TRBJ2-3, with 10 bases lining up with TRBD1. Germline lookup yields CDR1 SGHRS and CDR2 YFSETQ. The CDR3 has 15 residues. The ends lost 7 bases at V and 2 bases at J; junction bases unmatched: 7. CDR3 residues: CASYPGTGVTDTQYF. The CDR3, as DNA: TGCGCCAGCTACCCCGGGACAGGGGTCACAGATACGCAGTATTTT.

Concerning this clonotype itself: Its ends do not fully match the called genes, so a read error is possible. V usage is TRBV20-1 and J usage is TRBJ1-2, with 8 bases matching TRBD1. CDR3 size: 14 residues. Germline V gene lookup returns CDR1 DFQATT and CDR2 SNEGSKA (reference sequence). CDR3 region: CGAHARDRTYGYTF. Written as DNA, the CDR3 is TGCGGTGCCCACGCCCGGGACAGGACCTATGGCTACACCTTC.

This clonotype has more than one count but fewer than ten. V is TRBV6-1 and J is TRBJ2-7; 7 nucleotides match TRBD1. Germline V gene lookup returns CDR1 MNHNS and CDR2 SASEGT. The CDR3 sequence is 14 residues long. Germline trimming cut 5 bases from V and 6 bases from J; bases unmatched to any gene: 10. CDR3 nucleotides: TGTGCCAGCAGTAGGACAGGTAACGTAGGCGAGCAGTACTTC. Its protein is CASSRTGNVGEQYF.

This clonotype was recorded many times. This chain connects TRBV15 to TRBJ2-3; D remains ambiguous. The V gene lost 0 bases and the J gene lost 2 bases, with 15 bases spanning the gap. Per germline, CDR1 LNHNV and CDR2 YYDKDF (reference sequence). This CDR3 spans 17 amino acids. CDR3 in amino acids: CATSREAFSASTDTQYF. In DNA, the CDR3 is TGTGCCACCAGCAGAGAAGCCTTCTCAGCCTCCACAGATACGCAGTATTTT.

The chain links TRBV19 to TRBJ1-1, with D hard to call. The CDR3 spans 14 residues. V lost 3 bases to trimming and J lost 0 bases, with 8 bases between them. Germline V CDR1 and CDR2: LNHDA, SQIVND (reference sequence). CDR3 in DNA: TGTGCCAGTAGTATCGGGTCAATGAACACTGAAGCTTTCTTT. Translation gives CASSIGSMNTEAFF. Full variable domain (outside the CDR3, taken from reference TRBV19 and TRBJ1-1): DGGITQSPKYLFRKEGQNVTLSCEQNLNHDAMYWYRQDPGQGLRLIYYSQIVNDFQKGDIAEGYSVSREKKESFPLTVTSAQKNPTAFYLCASSIGSMNTEAFFGQGTRLTVV.

This rearrangement joins TRBV19 to TRBJ1-1; D unresolved. Germline values: CDR1 LNHDA, CDR2 SQIVND (reference sequence). CDR3 length equals 17 residues. Trimming took off 3 bases at V and 0 bases at J, with 17 bases between the two ends. The CDR3 region has the DNA TGTGCCAGTAGTATCCTGACATCCCCCGGTATGAACACTGAAGCTTTCTTT. Amino acid sequence: CASSILTSPGMNTEAFF. The full variable domain, its missing parts supplied by reference TRBV19 and TRBJ1-1, is DGGITQSPKYLFRKEGQNVTLSCEQNLNHDAMYWYRQDPGQGLRLIYYSQIVNDFQKGDIAEGYSVSREKKESFPLTVTSAQKNPTAFYLCASSILTSPGMNTEAFFGQGTRLTVV.

This clonotype was detected many times. V is TRBV11-2 and J is TRBJ2-3; D is ambiguous. Per the germline V gene, CDR1 is SGHAT and CDR2 is FQNNGV. The V end lost 4 bases, the J end lost 0 bases, and 14 bases lay between the germline ends. The CDR3 consists of 16 residues. CDR3 amino acids: CASSSQGQESTDTQYF. The CDR3 nucleotides are TGTGCCAGCAGCTCCCAAGGTCAGGAGAGCACAGATACGCAGTATTTT.

The chain employs TRBV6-1 and TRBJ1-6; weak D call: TRBD1 (6 bases). The germline V gene has CDR1 MNHNS and CDR2 SASEGT. V lost 5 bases and J lost 7, with 21 bases in between. The CDR3 is made up of 17 amino acids. The chain's CDR3 is CASSIGGGGLSNSPLHF. Here the CDR3 DNA reads TGTGCCAGCAGTATTGGCGGGGGGGGGCTCTCGAATTCACCCCTCCACTTT.

This clonotype was observed a handful of times. The chain joins TRBV5-4 to TRBJ2-1; D could derive from TRBD1 or TRBD2 (5 bases each). Looked up from germline, CDR1 is SGHNT and CDR2 is YYREEE (reference sequence). The CDR3 covers 12 residues. V lost 5 bases and J lost 9, with 12 bases in between. The CDR3: CASSWDASEQFF. The CDR3 DNA is TGTGCCAGCAGTTGGGACGCTTCTGAGCAGTTCTTC.

This clonotype was observed many times. The J gene is TRBJ1-1, the V gene TRBV3-1; D perhaps matches TRBD1 (5 bases). The CDR3 length is 13 residues. Trimming left V 1 base short and J 8 bases short, with 11 bases between. The germline gives CDR1 LGHDT, CDR2 YNNKEL (reference sequence). The CDR3 sequence is CASSQVGDREAFF. In DNA, the CDR3 is TGTGCCAGCAGCCAAGTGGGGGATAGAGAAGCTTTCTTT.

The chain joins TRBV20-1 to TRBJ1-4, with D possibly TRBD1 on 6 matching bases. The CDR3 consists of 15 residues. Germline V lookup: CDR1 DFQATT, CDR2 SNEGSKA (reference sequence). Trimming shortened V by 3 bases and J by 2 bases, and 13 bases separated the two germline ends. This chain's CDR3 is CSARGADATNEKLFF. Written as DNA, the CDR3 is TGCAGTGCTAGGGGGGCCGACGCGACTAATGAAAAACTGTTTTTT.

This clonotype was recorded once. The rearrangement uses TRBV4-1 and TRBJ2-6; D remains ambiguous. Germline CDR1 reads MGHRA; CDR2 reads YSYEKL. V gave up 1 base and J gave up 0 bases, with 10 bases separating them. The CDR3 consists of 17 residues. The CDR3 protein is CASSQAVSGSGANVLTF. In DNA form, the CDR3 reads TGCGCCAGCAGCCAAGCGGTTTCGGGCTCTGGGGCCAACGTCCTGACTTTC.

The genes are TRBV11-3 and TRBJ2-2, with 8 bases aligning to TRBD1. Germline CDR1 and CDR2: SGHNT and YENEEA. The V segment lost 8 bases and the J segment 3 bases; nucleotides outside the gene matches: 5. The CDR3 length is 14 residues. The CDR3 region has the DNA TGTGCCAGCGGACAGGGTGGGGACACCGGGGAGCTGTTTTTT. This codes for CASGQGGDTGELFF.

This clonotype has just a few counts. The chain uses TRBV29-1 and TRBJ1-4; TRBD1 aligns across 9 bases. The CDR3 contains 13 residues. V lost 6 bases and J lost 9; bases outside the gene matches: 8. From germline, CDR1 is SQVTM and CDR2 ANQGSEA. The CDR3 protein is CSVAGTGSQKLFF. CDR3 nucleotides: TGCAGCGTGGCCGGGACAGGGTCCCAAAAACTGTTTTTT.

This clonotype was seen more than once but under ten times. The chain joins TRBV7-9 to TRBJ1-4; no reliable D call. The V end was cut by 5 bases, the J end by 0 bases, with 13 bases between. This CDR3 has 16 amino acids. From germline, CDR1 is SEHNR and CDR2 FQNEAQ (reference sequence). The chain's CDR3 is CASSTARTTTNEKLFF. The CDR3 region has the DNA TGTGCCAGCAGCACAGCAAGGACGACAACTAATGAAAAACTGTTTTTT.

The rearrangement uses TRBV19 and TRBJ2-1; D unresolved. Germline V gives CDR1 LNHDA, CDR2 SQIVND (reference sequence). Trimming cost V 5 bases and J 1 base, with 15 bases left between them. This CDR3 is 16 amino acids long. The CDR3 coding sequence is TGTGCCAGTAGTCGATTAAATACTGAATCCTACAATGAGCAGTTCTTC. It specifies CASSRLNTESYNEQFF.

This clonotype was counted a few times. The V call is TRBV10-3, the J call TRBJ1-6; tentative D call: TRBD1 (6 bases). Per the germline V gene, CDR1 is ENHRY and CDR2 is SYGVKD. This CDR3 is built from 18 residues. Between the trimmed V and J ends, which lost 2 bases and 0 bases, there was a span of 14 bases. DNA of the CDR3: TGTGCCATCAGTGAGACGTTCAACAGGGCCTCCTATAATTCACCCCTCCACTTT. Translating gives CAISETFNRASYNSPLHF.

The chain combines TRBV6-1 with TRBJ1-6; 7 nucleotides line up with TRBD1. The germline V gene has CDR1 MNHNS and CDR2 SASEGT. With V trimmed by 8 bases and J by 8 bases, 18 bases remained unmatched. CDR3 size: 17 residues. CDR3 coding DNA: TGTGCCAGCTCACCAATTTCCGGGACAGCCACGGATTCACCCCTCCACTTT. Translated: CASSPISGTATDSPLHF.